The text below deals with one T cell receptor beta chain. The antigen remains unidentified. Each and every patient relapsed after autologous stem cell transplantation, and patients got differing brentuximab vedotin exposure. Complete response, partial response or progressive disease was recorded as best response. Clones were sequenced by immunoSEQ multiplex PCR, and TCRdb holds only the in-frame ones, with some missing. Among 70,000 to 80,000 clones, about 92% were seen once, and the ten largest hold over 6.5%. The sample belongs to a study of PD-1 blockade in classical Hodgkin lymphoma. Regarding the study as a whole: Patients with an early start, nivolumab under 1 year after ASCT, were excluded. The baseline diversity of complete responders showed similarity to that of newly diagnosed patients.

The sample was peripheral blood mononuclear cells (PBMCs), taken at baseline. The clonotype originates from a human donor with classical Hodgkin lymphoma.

The CDR3 DNA is TGTGCCAGCAGTTCACAGCCACTCTCTGGAAACACCATATATTTT. Its translation is CASSSQPLSGNTIYF. The chain has TRBV2 and TRBJ1-3; D not resolved. Germline V gene sequence: CDR1 SNHLY, CDR2 FYNNEI. Trimming shortened V by 5 bases and J by 0 bases, and 11 bases separated the two germline ends. This CDR3 is 15 amino acids long.